Below, 6 T cell receptor beta chains from the same sample are listed, as sequenced in a study of OX40 agonist ivuxolimab in advanced cancers. Only in-frame clones appear in the TCRdb table, and some are missing; sequencing was by immunoSEQ multiplex PCR. The repertoire includes tens of thousands of clones, about 90% of them detected once, and approximately 11% sits in the top ten. Sequencing used CD4+ or CD8+ T cells sorted from blood, obtained in a trial of the OX40 agonist ivuxolimab. Receptors originate from an adult with an advanced solid tumor such as melanoma, head and neck, liver or kidney cancer.

In this sample, this clone turned up once. The V gene is TRBV19, the J gene TRBJ2-5, with 7 bases matching TRBD1. Trimming at V came to 6 bases and at J to 2 bases, leaving 12 bases not matched to a gene. Per germline, CDR1 LNHDA and CDR2 SQIVND (reference sequence). The CDR3 is 16 amino acids. The DNA for the CDR3 is TGTGCCAGTAGCACTTTCAGAGGGGGCTTGCAAGAGACCCAGTACTTC. Its translation: CASSTFRGGLQETQYF.

The chain has TRBV7-9 and TRBJ1-1, with TRBD1 matching over 8 bases. The CDR3 runs to 17 residues. V was pared by 1 base and J by 1 base, with 8 bases of the junction left unmatched. Germline CDR1 and CDR2: SEHNR and FQNEAQ (reference sequence). For the CDR3, the DNA is TGTGCCAGCAGCTTAGGGCGGACAGGGCAGGGGAACACTGAAGCTTTCTTT. Its translation: CASSLGRTGQGNTEAFF. Full variable domain (outside the CDR3, taken from reference TRBV7-9 and TRBJ1-1): DTGVSQNPRHKITKRGQNVTFRCDPISEHNRLYWYRQTLGQGPEFLTYFQNEAQLEKSRLLSDRFSAERPKGSFSTLEIQRTEQGDSAMYLCASSLGRTGQGNTEAFFGQGTRLTVV.

This chain connects TRBV10-3 to TRBJ2-7, with D perhaps TRBD1 (6 bases). From germline, CDR1 is ENHRY and CDR2 SYGVKD. The CDR3 totals 16 residues. Trimming removed 2 bases at V and 6 bases at J, with 20 bases between. The CDR3 spells CAISELGQLTMGEQYF. Written as DNA, the CDR3 is TGTGCCATCAGTGAGCTTGGACAGCTTACAATGGGCGAGCAGTACTTC.

This chain joins TRBV28 and TRBJ2-7; no clear D. The CDR3 runs 15 residues. Deletions cut 7 bases from V and 1 base from J, with 17 bases between. CDR1 and CDR2 (germline): MDHEN, SYDVKM. Here the CDR3 reads CASNSQRRFSYEQYF. CDR3 in DNA: TGTGCCAGCAATAGCCAGCGCCGGTTTTCCTACGAGCAGTACTTC.

The gene calls are TRBV5-1 and TRBJ1-1; 7 bases align to TRBD1. Germline assignment: CDR1 SGHRS and CDR2 YFSETQ. The CDR3 spans 13 residues. V lost 6 bases to trimming and J lost 0 bases; unmatched junction nucleotides: 2. CDR3 sequence: CASTGQLNTEAFF. Written as DNA, the CDR3 is TGCGCCAGCACGGGACAGTTGAACACTGAAGCTTTCTTT.

The rearrangement joins TRBV5-1 to TRBJ1-1, with D tentatively TRBD1 (5 bases). Germline lookup yields CDR1 SGHRS and CDR2 YFSETQ. This CDR3 spans 13 amino acids. V lost 4 bases and J lost 8, with 15 bases in between. In DNA form, the CDR3 reads TGCGCCAGCAGCCCCATGGGGCTGGGGGAAGCTTTCTTT. It encodes CASSPMGLGEAFF.